The present entry profiles one TCR beta chain with its context. What it binds is unknown. The sample is drawn from a study of human versus mouse CDR3 diversity and MHC coevolution. General study findings and limits: About 1.6 million TCR beta clonotypes were estimated for humans, the largest repertoire. Human T cells were selected on about 6 MHC II alleles. Compared with mice, human CDR3s carried more deletions and insertions on average.

Data came from immunoSEQ multiplex PCR; TCRdb stores just in-frame clones and leaves some out. The table has about 83,000 clones, roughly 90% seen once. V shed 3 bases and J 7 bases; nucleotides not matched to a gene: 13. The CDR3 consists of 17 residues. Per the germline V gene, CDR1 is SGHRS and CDR2 is YFSETQ. Naive CD4 T cells, CD45RO-negative and CD62L-positive, were flow-sorted from PBMCs. The sample consisted of naive CD4+ T cells from blood. The subset denotes: CD45RO-negative CD62L-positive naive CD4 T cells. This chain joins TRBV5-1 and TRBJ2-1; 10 bases line up with TRBD2. This sequence was found in a person aged 25 to 69 in good health. DNA of the CDR3: TGCGCCAGCAGCTCGGGACAGACTAGCGGGCCTTGGAATGAGCAGTTCTTC. Translated, it gives CASSSGQTSGPWNEQFF.